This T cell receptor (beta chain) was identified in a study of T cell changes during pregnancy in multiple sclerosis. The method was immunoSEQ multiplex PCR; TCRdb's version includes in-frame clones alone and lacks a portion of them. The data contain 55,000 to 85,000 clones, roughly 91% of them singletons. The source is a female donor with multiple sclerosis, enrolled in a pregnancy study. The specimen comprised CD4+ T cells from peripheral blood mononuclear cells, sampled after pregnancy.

The CDR3 sequence: CASSQVGRGLDTIYF. CDR3 DNA sequence: TGTGCCAGCAGCCAAGTGGGCAGGGGGCTCGACACCATATATTTT. The J gene is TRBJ1-3, the V gene TRBV4-2; 8 bases are a match to TRBD1. Per germline, CDR1 LGHNA and CDR2 YNFKEQ. J lost 8 bases, V lost 1 base, and 7 bases had no gene match. The CDR3 has 15 amino acids.